The TCR beta chain described here comes from a study of cytomegalovirus exposure and HLA in healthy donors (dated by TCRdb to about 2017). Notes on the research overall: According to a later analysis, the roughly 120 validation repertoires were produced on the same platform as the roughly 600 repertoires of the first cohort. The study was designed to test whether signatures of past pathogen exposure could be identified by cataloging public T cell receptors. In addition to the first cohort of 650 to 800 subjects, a separate validation cohort of approximately 110 different subjects was used. To predict cytomegalovirus infection status, the study brought together high-throughput TCR immunosequencing, statistical association of individual TCRs with disease status, and machine learning.

From cysteine to phenylalanine, the CDR3 is 15 amino acids long. Only CDR3 DNA is held: 45 bases, read in frame from base 1. Via the germline V gene (reference sequence), CDR1 is SEHNR and CDR2 FQNEAQ. V loses 5 bases at its end and J loses 3 bases; junction bases beyond the gene matches: 8. Overall results and qualifications from the work: While some public TCRs were present in many individuals, most TCR sequences turned up only very rarely across donors. A total of some 180 TCR beta chains were listed by the study as associated with cytomegalovirus. It was suggested by the authors that the approach could potentially be generalized to other disease states and immunological phenotypes. The classifier was reported to diagnose cytomegalovirus status with high specificity and sensitivity in both the original and validation cohorts. In vitro tests confirmed that a few of the cytomegalovirus-associated TCR beta chains recognize cytomegalovirus antigens. Of the cluster scores, 85% to 95% were above 0 in a later analysis, which found that TCRs clustered in the first cohort also tended to co-occur in the 120 validation repertoires. A later analysis had no HLA typing for the validation cohort, so co-occurrence there was scored across all 130 or so repertoires.

Comments on this clone: The antigen it recognizes is unknown. Per-nucleotide qualities are absent, and no much larger clonotype sits a single base away.

Donors formed part of the validation cohort, which comprised 120 subjects and was distinct from the first cohort of 550 to 850 subjects. Library creation used the immunoSEQ multiplex PCR assay. Under the source paper's analysis protocol: To diagnose cytomegalovirus status from the catalog of TCR beta chain sequences, a statistical classification framework was built. TCRdb re-hosts the immuneACCESS table, in-frame sequences only. Its copies lack some clones; in the studies checked, an unresolved V gene accounts for under half of them, and the cause for the rest is not known. V and J calls plus clone size are reproduced from that table; the DNA served to infer D and trimming. The sample data list about 95,000 clones, and approximately 81% of these were observed just once. 20% of the sample comes from the top ten.

The chain uses TRBV7-9 and TRBJ2-7, and 9 junctional nucleotides match TRBD1. The sequencing input was PBMCs. The source of this sequence is a man between 18 and 35 years old in good health and CMV-seropositive. The CDR3 protein sequence reads: CASSPLGGQGYEQYF. The DNA sequence is as follows: TGTGCCAGCAGCCCCCTTGGGGGACAGGGCTACGAGCAGTACTTC.